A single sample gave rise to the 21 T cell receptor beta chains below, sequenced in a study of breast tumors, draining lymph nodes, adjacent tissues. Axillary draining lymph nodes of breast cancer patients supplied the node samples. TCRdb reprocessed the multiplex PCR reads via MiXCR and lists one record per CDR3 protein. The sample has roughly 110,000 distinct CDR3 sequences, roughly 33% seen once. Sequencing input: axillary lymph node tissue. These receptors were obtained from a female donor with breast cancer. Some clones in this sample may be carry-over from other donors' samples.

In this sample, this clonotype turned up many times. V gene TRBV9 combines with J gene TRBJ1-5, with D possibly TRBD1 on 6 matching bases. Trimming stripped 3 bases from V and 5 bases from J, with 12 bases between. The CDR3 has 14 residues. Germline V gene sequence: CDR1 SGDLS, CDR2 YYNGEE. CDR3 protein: CASSEGGGYQPQHF. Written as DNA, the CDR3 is TGTGCCAGCAGCGAGGGAGGGGGTTATCAGCCCCAGCATTTT.

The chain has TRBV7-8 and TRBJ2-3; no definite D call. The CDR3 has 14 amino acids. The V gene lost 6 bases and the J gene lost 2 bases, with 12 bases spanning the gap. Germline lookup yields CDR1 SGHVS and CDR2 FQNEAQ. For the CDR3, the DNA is TGTGCCAGCAGAAGGGCAGCTGACACAGATACGCAGTATTTT. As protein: CASRRAADTDTQYF. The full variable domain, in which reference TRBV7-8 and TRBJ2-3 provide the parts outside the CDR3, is GAGVSQSPRYKVAKRGQDVALRCDPISGHVSLFWYQQALGQGPEFLTYFQNEAQLDKSGLPSDRFFAERPEGSVSTLKIQRTQQEDSAVYLCASRRAADTDTQYFGPGTRLTVL.

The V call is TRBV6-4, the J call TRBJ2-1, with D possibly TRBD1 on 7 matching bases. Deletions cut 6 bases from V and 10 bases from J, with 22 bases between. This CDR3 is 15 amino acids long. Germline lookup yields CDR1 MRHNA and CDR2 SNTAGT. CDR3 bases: TGTGCCAGCAGCTTAGGTGGAGGGGGCACCGGGGAGCAGTTCTTC. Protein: CASSLGGGGTGEQFF.

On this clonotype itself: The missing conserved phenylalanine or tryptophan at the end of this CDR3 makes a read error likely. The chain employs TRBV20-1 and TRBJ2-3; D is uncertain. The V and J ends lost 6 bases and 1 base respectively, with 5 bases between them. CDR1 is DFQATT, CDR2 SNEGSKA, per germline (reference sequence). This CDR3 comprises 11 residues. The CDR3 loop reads CSAEGTDTQYL. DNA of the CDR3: TGCAGTGCCGAAGGCACAGATACGCAGTATCTT.

The CDR3 sequence: CSAMAGVPGYTF. The DNA for the CDR3 is TGCAGTGCTATGGCAGGGGTTCCTGGCTACACCTTC. The gene calls are TRBV20-1 and TRBJ1-2; TRBD1 might be the D (6 bases). CDR1 and CDR2 (germline): DFQATT, SNEGSKA (reference sequence). V dropped 4 bases and J dropped 7 bases, with 13 bases sitting between them. This CDR3 is 12 amino acids long.

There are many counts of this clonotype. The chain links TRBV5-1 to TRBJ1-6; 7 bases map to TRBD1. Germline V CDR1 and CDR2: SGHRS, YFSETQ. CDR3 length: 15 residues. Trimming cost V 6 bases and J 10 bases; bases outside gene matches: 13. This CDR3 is CASKGEQGRSSPLHF. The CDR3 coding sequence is TGCGCCAGCAAAGGAGAACAGGGGAGATCATCACCCCTCCACTTT.

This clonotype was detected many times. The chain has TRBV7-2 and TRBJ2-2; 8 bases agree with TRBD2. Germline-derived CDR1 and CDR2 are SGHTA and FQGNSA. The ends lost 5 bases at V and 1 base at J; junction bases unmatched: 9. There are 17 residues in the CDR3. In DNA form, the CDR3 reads TGTGCCAGCAGCCTGGGACTAGGGAGCATGAACACCGGGGAGCTGTTTTTT. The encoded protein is CASSLGLGSMNTGELFF.

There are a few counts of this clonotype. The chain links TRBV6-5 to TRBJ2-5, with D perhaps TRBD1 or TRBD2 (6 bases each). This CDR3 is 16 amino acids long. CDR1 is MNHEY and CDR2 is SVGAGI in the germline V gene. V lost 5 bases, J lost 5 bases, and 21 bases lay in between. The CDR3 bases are TGTGCCAGCAGTCAATCGCTGGAGGGGGGCAGGGAGACCCAGTACTTC. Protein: CASSQSLEGGRETQYF.

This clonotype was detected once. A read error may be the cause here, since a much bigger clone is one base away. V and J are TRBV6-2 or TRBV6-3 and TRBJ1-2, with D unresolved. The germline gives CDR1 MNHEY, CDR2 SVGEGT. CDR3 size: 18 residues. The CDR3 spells CASSHSIGSNNENYGYTF. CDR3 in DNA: TGTGCCAGCAGTCACTCGATCGGCAGCAACAATGAAAACTATGGCTACACCTTC.

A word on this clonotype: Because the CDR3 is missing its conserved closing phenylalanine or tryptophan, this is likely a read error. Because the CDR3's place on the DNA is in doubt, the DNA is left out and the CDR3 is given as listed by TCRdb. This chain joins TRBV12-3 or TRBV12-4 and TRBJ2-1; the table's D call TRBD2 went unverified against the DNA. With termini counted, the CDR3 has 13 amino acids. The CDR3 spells CASSPHSGRGRNT.

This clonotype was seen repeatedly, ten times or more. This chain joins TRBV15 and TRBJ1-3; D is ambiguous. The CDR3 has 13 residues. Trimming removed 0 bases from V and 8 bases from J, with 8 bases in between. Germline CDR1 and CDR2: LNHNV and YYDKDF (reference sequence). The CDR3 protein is CATSRDAGDTIYF. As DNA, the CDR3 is TGTGCCACCAGCAGAGACGCCGGGGACACCATATATTTT.

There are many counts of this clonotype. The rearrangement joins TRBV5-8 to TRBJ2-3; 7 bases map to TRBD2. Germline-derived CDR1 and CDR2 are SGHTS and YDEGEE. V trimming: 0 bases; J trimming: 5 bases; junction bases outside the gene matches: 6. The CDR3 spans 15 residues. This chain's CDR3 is CASSLVGGPEDTQYF. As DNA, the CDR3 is TGTGCCAGCAGCTTGGTGGGAGGGCCTGAAGATACGCAGTATTTT.

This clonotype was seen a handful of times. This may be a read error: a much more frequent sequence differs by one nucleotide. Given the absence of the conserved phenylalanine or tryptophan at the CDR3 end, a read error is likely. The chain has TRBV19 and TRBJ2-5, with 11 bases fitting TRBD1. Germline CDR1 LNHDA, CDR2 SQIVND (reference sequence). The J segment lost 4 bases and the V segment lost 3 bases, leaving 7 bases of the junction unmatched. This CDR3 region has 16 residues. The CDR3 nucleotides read TGTGCCAGTAGTATTACGGGACAGGGGGAGGGAGAGACCCAGTACTCC. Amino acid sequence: CASSITGQGEGETQYS.

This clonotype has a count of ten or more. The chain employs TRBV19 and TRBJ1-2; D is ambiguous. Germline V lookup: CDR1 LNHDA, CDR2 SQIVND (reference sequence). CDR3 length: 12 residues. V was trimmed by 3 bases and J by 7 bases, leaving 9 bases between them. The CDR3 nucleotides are TGTGCCAGTAGTATTCCGGGCGCTGGCTACACCTTC. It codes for CASSIPGAGYTF.

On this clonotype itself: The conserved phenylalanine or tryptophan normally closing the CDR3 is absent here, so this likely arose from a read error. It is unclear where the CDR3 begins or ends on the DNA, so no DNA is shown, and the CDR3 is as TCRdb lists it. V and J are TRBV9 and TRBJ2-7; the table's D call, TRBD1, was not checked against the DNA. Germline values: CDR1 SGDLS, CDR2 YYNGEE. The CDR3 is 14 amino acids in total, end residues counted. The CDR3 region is CASSARNSGYEQSL.

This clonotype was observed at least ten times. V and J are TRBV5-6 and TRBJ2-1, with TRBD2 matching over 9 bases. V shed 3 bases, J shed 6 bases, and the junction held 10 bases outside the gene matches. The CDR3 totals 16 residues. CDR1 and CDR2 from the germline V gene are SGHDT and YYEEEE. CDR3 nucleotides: TGTGCCAGCAGCTCCATCTCTAGCGGGACGTTCAATGAGCAGTTCTTC. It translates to CASSSISSGTFNEQFF.

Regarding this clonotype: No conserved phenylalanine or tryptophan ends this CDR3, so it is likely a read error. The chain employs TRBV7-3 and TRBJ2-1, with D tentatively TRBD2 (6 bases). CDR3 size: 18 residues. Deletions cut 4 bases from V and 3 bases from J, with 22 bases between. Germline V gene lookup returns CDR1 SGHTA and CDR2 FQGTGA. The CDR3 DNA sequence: TGTGCCAGCAGCTCAAAGCCTAGCGATTCACCTTACTACAATGAGCAGTTCCTC. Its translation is CASSSKPSDSPYYNEQFL.

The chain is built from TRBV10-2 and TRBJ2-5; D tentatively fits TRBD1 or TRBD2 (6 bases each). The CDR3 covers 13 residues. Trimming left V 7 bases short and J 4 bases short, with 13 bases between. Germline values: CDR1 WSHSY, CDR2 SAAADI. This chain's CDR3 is CASTDGGLETQYF. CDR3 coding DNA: TGCGCCAGCACCGACGGGGGCCTAGAGACCCAGTACTTC.

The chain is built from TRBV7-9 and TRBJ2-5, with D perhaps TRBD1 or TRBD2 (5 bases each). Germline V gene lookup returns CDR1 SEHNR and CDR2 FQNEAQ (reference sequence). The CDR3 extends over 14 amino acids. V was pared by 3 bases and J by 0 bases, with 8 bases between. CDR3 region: CASSLWGNQETQYF. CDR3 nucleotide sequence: TGTGCCAGCAGCTTGTGGGGGAACCAAGAGACCCAGTACTTC.

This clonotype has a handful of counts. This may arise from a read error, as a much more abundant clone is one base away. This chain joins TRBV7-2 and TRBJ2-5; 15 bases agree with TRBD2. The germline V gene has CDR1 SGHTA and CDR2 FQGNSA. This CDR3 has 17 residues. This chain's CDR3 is CASSPPGLAGGQEPQCF. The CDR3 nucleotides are TGTGCCAGCAGCCCGCCGGGACTAGCGGGGGGACAAGAGCCCCAGTGCTTC.

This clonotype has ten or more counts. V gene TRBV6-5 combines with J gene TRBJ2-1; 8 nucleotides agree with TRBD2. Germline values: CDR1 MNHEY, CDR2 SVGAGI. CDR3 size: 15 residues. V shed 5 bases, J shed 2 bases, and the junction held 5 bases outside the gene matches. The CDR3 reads CASSHRGLAYNEQFF. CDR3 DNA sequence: TGTGCCAGCAGTCACCGGGGACTAGCCTACAATGAGCAGTTCTTC.